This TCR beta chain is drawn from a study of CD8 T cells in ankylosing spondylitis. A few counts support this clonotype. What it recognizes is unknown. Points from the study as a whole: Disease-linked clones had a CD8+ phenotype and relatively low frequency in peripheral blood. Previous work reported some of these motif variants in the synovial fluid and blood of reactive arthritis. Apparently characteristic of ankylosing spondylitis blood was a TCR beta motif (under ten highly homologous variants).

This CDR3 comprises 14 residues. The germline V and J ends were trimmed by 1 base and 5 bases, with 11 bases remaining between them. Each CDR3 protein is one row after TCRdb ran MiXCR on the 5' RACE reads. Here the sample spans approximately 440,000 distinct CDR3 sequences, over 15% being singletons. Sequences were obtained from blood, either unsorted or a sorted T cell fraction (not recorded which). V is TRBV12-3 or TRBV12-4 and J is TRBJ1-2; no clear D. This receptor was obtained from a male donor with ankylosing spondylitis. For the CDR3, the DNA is TGTGCCAGCAGTTTAGGCAGGATTAGGTATGGCTACACCTTC. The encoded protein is CASSLGRIRYGYTF.